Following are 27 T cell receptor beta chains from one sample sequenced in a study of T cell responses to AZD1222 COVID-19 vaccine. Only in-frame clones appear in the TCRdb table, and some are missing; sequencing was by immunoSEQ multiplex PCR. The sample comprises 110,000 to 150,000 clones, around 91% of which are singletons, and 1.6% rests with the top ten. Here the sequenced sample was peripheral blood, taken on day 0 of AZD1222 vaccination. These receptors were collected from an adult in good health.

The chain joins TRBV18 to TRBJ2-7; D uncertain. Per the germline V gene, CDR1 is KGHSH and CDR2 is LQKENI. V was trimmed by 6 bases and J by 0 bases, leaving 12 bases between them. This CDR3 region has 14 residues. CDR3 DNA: TGTGCCAGCTCCTCTCTGGCGGCCTCCTACGAGCAGTACTTC. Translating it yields CASSSLAASYEQYF.

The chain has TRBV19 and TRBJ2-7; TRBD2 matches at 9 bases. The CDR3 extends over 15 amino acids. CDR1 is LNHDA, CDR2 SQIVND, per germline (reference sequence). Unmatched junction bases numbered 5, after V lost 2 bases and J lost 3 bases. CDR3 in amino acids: CASSIQAGGRYEQYF. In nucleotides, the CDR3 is TGTGCCAGTAGTATACAAGCGGGAGGACGCTACGAGCAGTACTTC.

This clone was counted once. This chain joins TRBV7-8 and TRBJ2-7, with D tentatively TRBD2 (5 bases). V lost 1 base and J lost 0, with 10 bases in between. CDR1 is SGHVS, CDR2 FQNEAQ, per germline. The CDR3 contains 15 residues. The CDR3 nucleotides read TGTGCCAGCAGCTTAGAGGGAGCCCGCTCCTACGAGCAGTACTTC. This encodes CASSLEGARSYEQYF.

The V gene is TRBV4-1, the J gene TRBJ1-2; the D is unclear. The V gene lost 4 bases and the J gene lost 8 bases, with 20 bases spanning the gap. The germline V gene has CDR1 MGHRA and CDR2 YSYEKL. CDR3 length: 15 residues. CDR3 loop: CASSPPGPNFLGYTF. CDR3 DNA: TGCGCCAGCAGCCCTCCCGGACCAAACTTCCTGGGCTACACCTTC.

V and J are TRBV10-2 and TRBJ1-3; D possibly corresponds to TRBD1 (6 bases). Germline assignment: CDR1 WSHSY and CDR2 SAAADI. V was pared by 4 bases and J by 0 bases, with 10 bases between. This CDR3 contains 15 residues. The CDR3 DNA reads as TGCGCCAGCAGTGCTACAGGGACCTCTGGAAACACCATATATTTT. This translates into CASSATGTSGNTIYF.

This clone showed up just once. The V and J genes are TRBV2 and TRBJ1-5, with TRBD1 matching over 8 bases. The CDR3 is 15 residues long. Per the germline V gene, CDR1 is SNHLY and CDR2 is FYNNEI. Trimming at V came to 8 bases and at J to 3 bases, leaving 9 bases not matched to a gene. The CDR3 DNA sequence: TGTGCCAGCGGGGGGGGACAGGCGTCCAATCAGCCCCAGCATTTT. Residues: CASGGGQASNQPQHF.

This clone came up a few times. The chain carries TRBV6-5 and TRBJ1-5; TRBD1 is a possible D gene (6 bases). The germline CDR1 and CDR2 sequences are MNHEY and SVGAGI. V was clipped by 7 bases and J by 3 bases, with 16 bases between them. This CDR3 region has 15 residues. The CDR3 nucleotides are TGTGCCAGCAACATACAGGGATTATACAATCAGCCCCAGCATTTT. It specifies CASNIQGLYNQPQHF.

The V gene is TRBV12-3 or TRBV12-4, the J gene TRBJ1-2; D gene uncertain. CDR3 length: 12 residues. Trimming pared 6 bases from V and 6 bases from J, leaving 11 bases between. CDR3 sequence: CASSGGIDGYTF. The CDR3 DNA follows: TGTGCCAGCAGCGGTGGGATTGATGGCTACACCTTC.

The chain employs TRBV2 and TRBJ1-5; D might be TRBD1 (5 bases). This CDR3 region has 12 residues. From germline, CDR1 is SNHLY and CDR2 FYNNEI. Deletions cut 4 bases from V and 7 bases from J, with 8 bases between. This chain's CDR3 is CASSVEGQPQHF. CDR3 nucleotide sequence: TGTGCCAGCAGTGTAGAGGGGCAGCCCCAGCATTTT.

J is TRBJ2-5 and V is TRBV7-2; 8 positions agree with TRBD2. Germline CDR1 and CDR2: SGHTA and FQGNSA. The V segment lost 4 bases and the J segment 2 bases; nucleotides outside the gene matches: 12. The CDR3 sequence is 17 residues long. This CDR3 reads CASSSDLFSGEQETQYF. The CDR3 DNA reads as TGTGCCAGCAGCTCGGACCTGTTTAGCGGGGAGCAAGAGACCCAGTACTTC.

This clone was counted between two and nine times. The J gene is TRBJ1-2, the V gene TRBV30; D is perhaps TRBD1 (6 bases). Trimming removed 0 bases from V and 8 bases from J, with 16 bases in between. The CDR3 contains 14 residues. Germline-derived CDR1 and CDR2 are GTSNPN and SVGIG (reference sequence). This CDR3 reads CAWSVNRAERGYTF. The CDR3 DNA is TGTGCCTGGAGTGTGAACAGGGCCGAGAGGGGCTACACCTTC.

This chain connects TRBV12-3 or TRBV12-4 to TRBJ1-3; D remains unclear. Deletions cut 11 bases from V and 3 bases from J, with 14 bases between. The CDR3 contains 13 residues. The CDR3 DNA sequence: TGTGCCTACCCGGGGTTTGGTGGAAACACCATATATTTT. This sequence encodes CAYPGFGGNTIYF.

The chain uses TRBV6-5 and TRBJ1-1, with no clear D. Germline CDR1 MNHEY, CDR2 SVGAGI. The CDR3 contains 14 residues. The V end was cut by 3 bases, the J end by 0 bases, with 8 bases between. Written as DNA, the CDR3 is TGTGCCAGCAGTTATGGGGAGATGAACACTGAAGCTTTCTTT. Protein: CASSYGEMNTEAFF.

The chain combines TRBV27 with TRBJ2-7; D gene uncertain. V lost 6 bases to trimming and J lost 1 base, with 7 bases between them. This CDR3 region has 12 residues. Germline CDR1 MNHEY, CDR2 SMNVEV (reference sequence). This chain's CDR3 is CASSRPSYEQYF. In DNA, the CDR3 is TGTGCCAGCAGCCGACCTTCCTACGAGCAGTACTTC.

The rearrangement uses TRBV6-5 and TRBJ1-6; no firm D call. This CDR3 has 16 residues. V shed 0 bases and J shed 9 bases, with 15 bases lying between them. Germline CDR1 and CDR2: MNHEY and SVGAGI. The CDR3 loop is CASSYSWTSLSSPLHF. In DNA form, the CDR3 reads TGTGCCAGCAGTTACTCCTGGACCAGCTTGAGTTCACCCCTCCACTTT.

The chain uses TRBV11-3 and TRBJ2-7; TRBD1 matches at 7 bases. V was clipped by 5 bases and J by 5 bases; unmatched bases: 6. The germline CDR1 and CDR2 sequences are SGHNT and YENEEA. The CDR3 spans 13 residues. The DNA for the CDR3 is TGTGCCAGCAGCCTCCGACAGGGCCACGAGCAGTACTTC. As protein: CASSLRQGHEQYF.

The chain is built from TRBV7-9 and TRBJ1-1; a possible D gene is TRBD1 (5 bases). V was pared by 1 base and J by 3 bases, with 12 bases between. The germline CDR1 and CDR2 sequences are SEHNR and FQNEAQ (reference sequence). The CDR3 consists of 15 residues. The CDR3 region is CASSLGVGPDTEAFF. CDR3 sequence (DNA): TGTGCCAGCAGCTTAGGGGTGGGACCGGACACTGAAGCTTTCTTT.

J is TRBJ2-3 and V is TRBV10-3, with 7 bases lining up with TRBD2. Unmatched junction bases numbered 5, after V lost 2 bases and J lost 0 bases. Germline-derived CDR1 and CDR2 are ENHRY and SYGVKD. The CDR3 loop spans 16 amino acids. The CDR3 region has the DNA TGTGCCATCAGTGAGACTAGCGCTGATAGCACAGATACGCAGTATTTT. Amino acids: CAISETSADSTDTQYF.

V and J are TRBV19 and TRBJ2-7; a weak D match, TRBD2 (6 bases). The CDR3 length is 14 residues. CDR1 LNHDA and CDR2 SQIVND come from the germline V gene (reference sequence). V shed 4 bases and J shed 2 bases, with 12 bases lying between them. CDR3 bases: TGTGCCAGTAGTAGAGGGACTCCAGCCTACGAGCAGTACTTC. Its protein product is CASSRGTPAYEQYF.

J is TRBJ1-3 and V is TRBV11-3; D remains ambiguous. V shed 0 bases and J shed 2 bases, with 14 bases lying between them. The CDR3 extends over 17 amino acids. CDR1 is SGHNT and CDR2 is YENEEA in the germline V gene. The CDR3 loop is CASSLDSKRTAGNTIYF. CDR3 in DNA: TGTGCCAGCAGCTTAGATTCTAAGCGAACGGCTGGAAACACCATATATTTT. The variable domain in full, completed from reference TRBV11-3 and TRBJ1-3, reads EAGVVQSPRYKIIEKKQPVAFWCNPISGHNTLYWYLQNLGQGPELLIRYENEEAVDDSQLPKDRFSAERLKGVDSTLKIQPAELGDSAVYLCASSLDSKRTAGNTIYFGEGSWLTVV.

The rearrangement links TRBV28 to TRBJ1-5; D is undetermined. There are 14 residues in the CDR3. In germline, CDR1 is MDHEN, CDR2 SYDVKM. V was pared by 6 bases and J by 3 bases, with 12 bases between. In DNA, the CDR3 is TGTGCCAGCAGCACCCCAGGCTTCAATCAGCCCCAGCATTTT. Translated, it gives CASSTPGFNQPQHF.

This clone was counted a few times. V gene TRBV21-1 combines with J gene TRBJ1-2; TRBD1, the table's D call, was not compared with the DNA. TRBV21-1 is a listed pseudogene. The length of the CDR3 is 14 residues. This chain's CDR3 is CASSKDTELYGYTF. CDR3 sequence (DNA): TGTGCCAGCAGCAAAGACACAGAACTCTATGGCTACACCTTC.

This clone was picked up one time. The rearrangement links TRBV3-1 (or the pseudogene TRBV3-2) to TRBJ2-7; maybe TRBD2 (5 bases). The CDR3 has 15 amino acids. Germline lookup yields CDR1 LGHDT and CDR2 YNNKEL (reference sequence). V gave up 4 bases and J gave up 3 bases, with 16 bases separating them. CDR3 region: CASSPPGGRDYEQYF. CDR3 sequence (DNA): TGTGCCAGCAGCCCGCCAGGAGGACGGGACTACGAGCAGTACTTC.

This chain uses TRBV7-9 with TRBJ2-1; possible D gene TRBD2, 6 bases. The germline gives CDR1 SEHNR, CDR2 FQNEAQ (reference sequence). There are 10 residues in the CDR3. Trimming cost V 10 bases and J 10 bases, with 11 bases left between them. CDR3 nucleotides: TGTGCCACAAGCCGGGAGGAGCAGTTCTTC. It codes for CATSREEQFF.

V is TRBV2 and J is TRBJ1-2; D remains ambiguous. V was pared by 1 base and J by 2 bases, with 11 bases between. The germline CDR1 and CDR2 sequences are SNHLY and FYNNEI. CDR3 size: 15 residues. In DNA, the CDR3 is TGTGCCAGCAGTGAAGGCACACTCCGAAACTATGGCTACACCTTC. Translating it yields CASSEGTLRNYGYTF.

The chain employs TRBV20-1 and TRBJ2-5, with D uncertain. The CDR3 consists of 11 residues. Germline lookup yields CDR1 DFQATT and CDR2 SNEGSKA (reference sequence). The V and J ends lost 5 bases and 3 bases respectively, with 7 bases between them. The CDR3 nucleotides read TGCAGTGCTGGCCGAGAAGAGACCCAGTACTTC. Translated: CSAGREETQYF.

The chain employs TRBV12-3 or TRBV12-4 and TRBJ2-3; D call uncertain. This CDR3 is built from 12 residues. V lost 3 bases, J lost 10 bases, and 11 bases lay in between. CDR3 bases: TGTGCCAGCAGTTTTTTTTCTGGGGCGCAGTATTTT. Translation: CASSFFSGAQYF.